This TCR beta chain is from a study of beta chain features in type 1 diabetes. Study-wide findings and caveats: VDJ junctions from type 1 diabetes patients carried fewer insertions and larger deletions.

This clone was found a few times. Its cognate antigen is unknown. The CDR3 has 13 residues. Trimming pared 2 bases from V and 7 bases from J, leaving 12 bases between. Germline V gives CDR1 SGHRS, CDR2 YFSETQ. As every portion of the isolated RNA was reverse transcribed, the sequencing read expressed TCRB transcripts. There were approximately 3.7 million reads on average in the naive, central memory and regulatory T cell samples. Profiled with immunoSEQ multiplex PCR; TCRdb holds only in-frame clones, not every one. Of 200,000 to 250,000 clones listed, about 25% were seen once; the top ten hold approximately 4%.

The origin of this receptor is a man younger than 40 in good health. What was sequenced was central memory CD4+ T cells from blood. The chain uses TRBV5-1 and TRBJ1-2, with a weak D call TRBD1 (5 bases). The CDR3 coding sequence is TGCGCCAGCAGCTTAGGGGAGGAAGGTGGCTACACCTTC. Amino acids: CASSLGEEGGYTF.